This T cell receptor beta chain is from a study of T cell repertoires in cytomegalovirus infection. Whole-study context: Indicated by public TCR beta signatures were CMV infection and matching HLA type.

Worth noting for this clonotype: Its antigen is not identified.

Germline V gives CDR1 SEHNR, CDR2 FQNEAQ (reference sequence). The CDR3 is 16 amino acids. V was clipped by 4 bases and J by 7 bases; unmatched bases: 14. General study results and limits: CMV-specific HLA-C-restricted TCR beta clonotypes dominated the ex vivo response. Individuals carrying CMV plus the relevant HLA were identified by cumulative frequency of public TCR beta families.

One entry per CDR3 protein results from TCRdb running MiXCR on the reads. The sample holds more than 650,000 distinct CDR3 sequences, roughly 36% seen once. The origin of this receptor is a human donor in good health (CMV status not recorded). Some clones in this sample may be carry-over from other donors' samples. The chain combines TRBV7-9 with TRBJ2-5; TRBD2 matches 8 bases. The sequencing input was PBMCs. In DNA, the CDR3 is TGTGCCAGCAGCTATCAACTAGCGGTATTTGGGAGGACCCAGTACTTC. This translates into CASSYQLAVFGRTQYF.